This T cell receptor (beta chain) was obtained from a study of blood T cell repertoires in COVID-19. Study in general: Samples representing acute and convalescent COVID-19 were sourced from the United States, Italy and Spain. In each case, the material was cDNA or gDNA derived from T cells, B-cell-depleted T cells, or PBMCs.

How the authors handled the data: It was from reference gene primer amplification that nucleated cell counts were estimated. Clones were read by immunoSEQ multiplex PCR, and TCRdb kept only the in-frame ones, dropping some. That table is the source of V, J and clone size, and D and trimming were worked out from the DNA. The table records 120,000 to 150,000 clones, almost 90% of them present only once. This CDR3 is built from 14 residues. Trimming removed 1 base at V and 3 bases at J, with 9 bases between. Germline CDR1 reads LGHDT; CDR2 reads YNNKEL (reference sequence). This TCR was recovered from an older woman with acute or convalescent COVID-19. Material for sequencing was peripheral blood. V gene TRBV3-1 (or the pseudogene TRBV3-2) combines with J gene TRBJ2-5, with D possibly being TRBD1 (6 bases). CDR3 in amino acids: CASSQASGEETQYF. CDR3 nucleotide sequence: TGTGCCAGCAGCCAAGCGTCAGGGGAAGAGACCCAGTACTTC.